The subject of this entry is one TCR beta chain. The V gene end was trimmed by 4 bases and the J gene end by 2 bases; junction bases not matched to a gene: 9. CDR3 size: 15 residues. Per germline, CDR1 SGHNT and CDR2 YYREEE (reference sequence). The sample comes from a study of blood T cell repertoires in COVID-19. Whole-study context: COVID-19 samples, acute and convalescent, were from the United States, Italy and Spain. T cells, B-cell-depleted T cells, or PBMCs provided the cDNA or gDNA that served as material.

Original handling: How many nucleated cells were present was estimated from reference gene primer amplification. Produced via immunoSEQ multiplex PCR; TCRdb's table is partial and in-frame only. The D gene and trimming were derived from the DNA, and the V and J assignments and clone size from that table. The sample consists of 85,000 to 100,000 clones, 84% of them appearing once. The sequencing input was peripheral blood. The chain couples TRBV5-4 to TRBJ2-7; 7 positions agree with TRBD1. This clonotype was sampled from a human donor in a cohort sampled during active COVID-19. As DNA, the CDR3 is TGTGCCAGCAGCCCCACGGGACAGTCGACCTACGAGCAGTACTTC. Its protein product is CASSPTGQSTYEQYF.